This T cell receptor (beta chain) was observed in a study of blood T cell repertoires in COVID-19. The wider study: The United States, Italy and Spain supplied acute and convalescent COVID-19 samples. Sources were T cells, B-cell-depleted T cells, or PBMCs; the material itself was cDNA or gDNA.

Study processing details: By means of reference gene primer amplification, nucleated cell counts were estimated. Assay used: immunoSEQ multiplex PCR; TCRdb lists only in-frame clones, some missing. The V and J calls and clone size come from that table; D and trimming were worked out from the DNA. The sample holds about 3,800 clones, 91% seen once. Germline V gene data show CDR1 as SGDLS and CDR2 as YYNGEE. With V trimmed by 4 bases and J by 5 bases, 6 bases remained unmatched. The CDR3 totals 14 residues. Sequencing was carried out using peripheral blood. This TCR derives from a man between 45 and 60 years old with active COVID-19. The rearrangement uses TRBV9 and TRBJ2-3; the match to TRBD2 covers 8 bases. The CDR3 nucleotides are TGTGCCAGCAGCCTTAGCGGGAAGTTAGATACGCAGTATTTT. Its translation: CASSLSGKLDTQYF.